This entry concerns a single T cell receptor beta chain. This record belongs to a study of blood T cell repertoires in COVID-19. As for the study in general: The cDNA or gDNA used as material had been derived from T cells, B-cell-depleted T cells, or PBMCs.

The germline V gene has CDR1 LNHNV and CDR2 YYDKDF (reference sequence). CDR3 length: 13 residues. V was cut by 4 bases and J by 10 bases, with 16 bases left in between. Assay: immunoSEQ multiplex PCR; the TCRdb copy retains only in-frame clones and omits some. Of over 400,000 clones in the sample, roughly nine tenths are singletons; the top ten hold 8% to 9.5%. V and J are TRBV15 and TRBJ1-2; D is possibly TRBD1 (5 bases). Source material: PBMCs or T cells enriched from blood (not recorded which). This receptor was identified in a woman in her sixties or seventies who had recovered from COVID-19. The CDR3 is CATSMRSTAYYTF. For the CDR3, the DNA is TGTGCCACCAGCATGAGATCGACAGCATACTACACCTTC.